The 14 T cell receptor beta chains below were found in one sample sequenced in a study of PD-1 blockade in mismatch repair-deficient tumors. Generated by immunoSEQ multiplex PCR, the TCRdb table keeps only in-frame clones and is missing some. The sample holds more than 20,000 clones, around four fifths seen once. The sample was peripheral blood, taken 2 weeks after starting pembrolizumab. These receptors came from an adult with mismatch repair-deficient cancer.

The chain combines TRBV19 with TRBJ2-7; D ambiguous. This CDR3 is built from 14 residues. CDR1 is LNHDA and CDR2 is SQIVND in the germline V gene (reference sequence). The ends were cut back, 3 bases at V and 0 bases at J, with 9 bases in the middle. The CDR3 DNA reads as TGTGCCAGTAGTATCTCATGGGACTCCTACGAGCAGTACTTC. Protein product: CASSISWDSYEQYF.

V usage is TRBV30 and J usage is TRBJ2-7; D is unresolved. CDR1 is GTSNPN and CDR2 is SVGIG in the germline V gene (reference sequence). V gave up 2 bases and J gave up 2 bases, with 13 bases separating them. This CDR3 spans 14 amino acids. CDR3: CAWSTPRSAYEQYF. The CDR3 DNA reads as TGTGCCTGGAGTACCCCCCGAAGCGCCTACGAGCAGTACTTC.

V and J are TRBV27 and TRBJ1-2, with D possibly matching TRBD1 (5 bases). Trimming removed 2 bases at V and 8 bases at J, with 12 bases between. Germline V gives CDR1 MNHEY, CDR2 SMNVEV (reference sequence). The CDR3 length is 13 residues. Here the CDR3 reads CASSLNGDSGYTF. In nucleotides, the CDR3 is TGTGCCAGCAGTTTAAATGGGGACTCCGGCTACACCTTC.

This rearrangement joins TRBV6-5 to TRBJ1-2; 7 bases fit TRBD1. The J segment lost 8 bases and the V segment lost 4 bases, leaving 4 bases of the junction unmatched. CDR3 size: 12 residues. Germline CDR1 is MNHEY and CDR2 is SVGAGI. CDR3 in amino acids: CASSLQGQGYTF. In DNA form, the CDR3 reads TGTGCCAGCAGTTTACAGGGGCAAGGCTACACCTTC.

The chain employs TRBV6-1 and TRBJ2-7; D ambiguous. Germline assignment: CDR1 MNHNS and CDR2 SASEGT. This CDR3 contains 8 residues. The V gene lost 7 bases and the J gene lost 5 bases, with 0 bases spanning the gap. Here the CDR3 DNA reads TGTGCCAGCAACGAGCAGTACTTC. It is translated as CASNEQYF.

This chain uses TRBV7-9 with TRBJ2-5; D remains ambiguous. The length of the CDR3 is 16 residues. CDR1 and CDR2 (germline): SEHNR, FQNEAQ (reference sequence). V was shortened by 1 base and J by 0 bases, with 12 bases between the two germline ends. Written as DNA, the CDR3 is TGTGCCAGCAGCTTAGTGGAAAATGCGTACCAAGAGACCCAGTACTTC. It translates to CASSLVENAYQETQYF.

This clone has a single count. The chain couples TRBV6-6 to TRBJ1-5; 8 bases fit TRBD1. Germline-derived CDR1 and CDR2 are MNHNY and SVGAGI (reference sequence). The V and J ends lost 2 bases and 4 bases, in that order; junction bases with no gene match: 1. The CDR3 sequence is 14 residues long. The chain's CDR3 is CASSYGTGNQPQHF. The CDR3 DNA reads as TGTGCCAGCAGTTACGGGACAGGAAATCAGCCCCAGCATTTT.

This clone is medium-sized by share. The genes are TRBV6-6 and TRBJ2-7; 7 bases line up with TRBD2. CDR3 length: 15 residues. The germline V gene has CDR1 MNHNY and CDR2 SVGAGI (reference sequence). Trimming took 7 bases from V and 7 from J; bases not matched to a gene: 16. CDR3 DNA sequence: TGTGCCAGCACCCGATCCGGGACTAATTTGTTGGAGCAGTACTTC. Encoded protein: CASTRSGTNLLEQYF.

The gene calls are TRBV18 and TRBJ1-1; D gene unclear. V was shortened by 3 bases and J by 4 bases, with 9 bases between the two germline ends. The CDR3 consists of 13 residues. Germline V gene lookup returns CDR1 KGHSH and CDR2 LQKENI. The CDR3 nucleotides are TGTGCCAGCTCACCGGCCGCCGGCACTGAAGCTTTCTTT. It codes for CASSPAAGTEAFF.

The chain is built from TRBV6-5 and TRBJ1-2; maybe TRBD1 (6 bases). V lost 0 bases, J lost 2 bases, and 13 bases lay in between. The CDR3 covers 16 residues. In germline, CDR1 is MNHEY, CDR2 SVGAGI. The CDR3 sequence is CASSYSTQDRNYGYTF. Written as DNA, the CDR3 is TGTGCCAGCAGTTACTCGACACAGGACAGAAACTATGGCTACACCTTC.

V usage is TRBV6-5 and J usage is TRBJ2-7; either TRBD1 or TRBD2 may fit D (5 bases each). This CDR3 is built from 14 residues. The V and J ends lost 6 bases and 1 base respectively, with 13 bases between them. The germline V gene encodes CDR1 MNHEY and CDR2 SVGAGI. The CDR3 is CASRPGTDSYEQYF. The CDR3 DNA follows: TGTGCCAGCAGGCCCGGGACGGATTCCTACGAGCAGTACTTC.

V is TRBV20-1 and J is TRBJ1-4; D is possibly TRBD1 (6 bases). The CDR3 covers 11 residues. The ends were cut back, 8 bases at V and 6 bases at J, with 10 bases in the middle. Germline V gives CDR1 DFQATT, CDR2 SNEGSKA (reference sequence). The CDR3 here is CSRQVDEKLFF. The CDR3 region has the DNA TGCAGTCGACAGGTCGATGAAAAACTGTTTTTT.

The chain links TRBV7-2 to TRBJ1-4; D not resolved. The CDR3 extends over 14 amino acids. The germline gives CDR1 SGHTA, CDR2 FQGNSA. V was pared by 5 bases and J by 4 bases, with 11 bases between. The CDR3 spells CASSPRALNEKLFF. The DNA of the CDR3 is TGTGCCAGCAGCCCCCGGGCCCTTAATGAAAAACTGTTTTTT.

The rearrangement uses TRBV13 and TRBJ2-1, with TRBD2 identical over 9 bases. Trimming took 7 bases from V and 2 from J; bases not matched to a gene: 6. CDR3 size: 15 residues. Germline V gene lookup returns CDR1 PRHDT and CDR2 FYEKMQ (reference sequence). CDR3 residues: CASKTSGRTYNEQFF. CDR3 DNA: TGTGCCAGCAAGACTAGCGGACGGACCTACAATGAGCAGTTCTTC. Together with reference TRBV13 and TRBJ2-1, the CDR3 gives the full variable domain: AAGVIQSPRHLIKEKRETATLKCYPIPRHDTVYWYQQGPGQDPQFLISFYEKMQSDKGSIPDRFSAQQFSDYHSELNMSSLELGDSALYFCASKTSGRTYNEQFFGPGTRLTVL.